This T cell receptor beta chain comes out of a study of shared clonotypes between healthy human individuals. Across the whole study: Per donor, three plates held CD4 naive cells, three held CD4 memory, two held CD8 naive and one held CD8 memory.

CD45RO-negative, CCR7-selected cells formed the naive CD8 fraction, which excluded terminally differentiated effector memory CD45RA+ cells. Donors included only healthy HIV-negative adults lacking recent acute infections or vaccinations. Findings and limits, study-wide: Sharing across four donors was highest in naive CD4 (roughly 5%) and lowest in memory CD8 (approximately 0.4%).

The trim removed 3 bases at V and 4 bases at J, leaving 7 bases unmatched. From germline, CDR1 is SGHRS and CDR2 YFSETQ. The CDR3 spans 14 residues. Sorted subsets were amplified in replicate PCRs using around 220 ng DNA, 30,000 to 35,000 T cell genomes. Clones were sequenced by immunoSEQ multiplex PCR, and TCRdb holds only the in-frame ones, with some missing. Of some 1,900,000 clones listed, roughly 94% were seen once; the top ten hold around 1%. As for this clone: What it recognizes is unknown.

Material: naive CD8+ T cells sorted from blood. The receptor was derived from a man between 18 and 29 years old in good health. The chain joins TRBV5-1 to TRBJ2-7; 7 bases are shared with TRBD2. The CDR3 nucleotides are TGCGCCAGCAGCTGGTACTCAGCGGGATACGAGCAGTACTTC. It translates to CASSWYSAGYEQYF.